The text below deals with one T cell receptor (beta chain). The sample belongs to a study of blood T cell repertoires in COVID-19. Study in general: T cells, B-cell-depleted T cells, or PBMCs supplied cDNA or gDNA.

Per the original data handling: Reference gene primer amplification gave nucleated cell count estimates. Libraries were prepared by immunoSEQ multiplex PCR; TCRdb keeps only in-frame clonotypes and omits some of them. That table gives V, J and clone size, and the DNA gave D and trimming. The sample has approximately 150,000 clones; around four fifths are singletons. Germline CDR1 reads SGDLS; CDR2 reads YYNGEE. The V gene end was trimmed by 4 bases and the J gene end by 3 bases; junction bases not matched to a gene: 6. The CDR3 is 15 residues long. The TCR was taken from a woman aged 45-60 years with acute COVID-19. The source material was PBMCs or T cells enriched from blood (not recorded which). The J gene is TRBJ2-1, the V gene TRBV9, with 8 bases that match TRBD1. This CDR3 is CASSPRTGHYNEQFF. CDR3 bases: TGTGCCAGCAGCCCCCGGACAGGGCACTACAATGAGCAGTTCTTC. The entire variable domain, with the rest obtained from reference TRBV9 and TRBJ2-1, is as follows: DSGVTQTPKHLITATGQRVTLRCSPRSGDLSVYWYQQSLDQGLQFLIQYYNGEERAKGNILERFSAQQFPDLHSELNLSSLELGDSALYFCASSPRTGHYNEQFFGPGTRLTVL.